The clone carrying this T cell receptor (beta chain) has a count of ten or more. The entry originates in a study of T cells after yellow fever vaccination. TCRdb analysed the 5' RACE reads with MiXCR anew, one entry per CDR3 protein. The table records about 63,000 distinct CDR3 sequences, 6.5% to 8% of them present only once. The CDR3 consists of 12 residues. V shed 10 bases and J shed 3 bases, with 11 bases lying between them. The germline gives CDR1 SEHNR, CDR2 FQNEAQ (reference sequence). The receptor was isolated from a man between 25 and 39 years old who received the YFV17D yellow fever vaccine. The material was CD8+ T cells sorted from PBMCs, obtained 15 days after the yellow fever booster vaccination. This sequence joins TRBV7-9 and TRBJ2-3, with D maybe TRBD2 (6 bases). The CDR3: CAMLADTDTQYF. CDR3 DNA: TGTGCCATGTTAGCGGATACAGATACGCAGTATTTT.